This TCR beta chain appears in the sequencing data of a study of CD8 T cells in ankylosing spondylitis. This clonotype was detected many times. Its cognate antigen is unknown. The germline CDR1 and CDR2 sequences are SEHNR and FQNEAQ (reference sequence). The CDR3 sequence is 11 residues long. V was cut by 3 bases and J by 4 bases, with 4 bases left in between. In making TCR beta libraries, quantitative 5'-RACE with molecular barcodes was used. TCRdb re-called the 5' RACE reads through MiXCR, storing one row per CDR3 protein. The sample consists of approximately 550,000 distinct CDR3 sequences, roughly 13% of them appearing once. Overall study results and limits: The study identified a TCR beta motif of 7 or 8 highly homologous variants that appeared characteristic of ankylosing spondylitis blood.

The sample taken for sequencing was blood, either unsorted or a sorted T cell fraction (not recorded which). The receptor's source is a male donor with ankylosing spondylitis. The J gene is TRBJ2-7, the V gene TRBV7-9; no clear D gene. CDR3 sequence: CASSFQYEQYF. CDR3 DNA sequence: TGTGCCAGCAGCTTCCAGTACGAGCAGTACTTC.